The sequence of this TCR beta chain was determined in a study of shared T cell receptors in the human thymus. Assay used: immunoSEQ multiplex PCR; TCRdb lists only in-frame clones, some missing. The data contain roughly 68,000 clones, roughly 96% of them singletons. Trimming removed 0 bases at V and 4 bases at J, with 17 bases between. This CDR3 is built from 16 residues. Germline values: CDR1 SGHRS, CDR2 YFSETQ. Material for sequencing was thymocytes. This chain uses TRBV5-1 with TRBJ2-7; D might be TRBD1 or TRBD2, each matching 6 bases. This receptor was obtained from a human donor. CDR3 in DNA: TGCGCCAGCAGCTTGGTCCTTGTGGAGGGGGTTTACGAGCAGTACTTC. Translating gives CASSLVLVEGVYEQYF.